Sequencing of this T cell receptor (beta chain) was carried out in a study of technical replicates of blood from a handful of donors. This clone showed up just a few times. The germline V gene has CDR1 SGHTA and CDR2 FQGNSA. V gave up 5 bases and J gave up 3 bases; unmatched junction bases: 7. The CDR3 consists of 15 residues. Sequenced by immunoSEQ multiplex PCR; TCRdb stores in-frame clones only, minus some. The table records about 97,000 clones, less than 95% of them present only once. The chain carries TRBV7-2 and TRBJ2-7, with 10 bases aligning to TRBD1. The TCR comes from a human donor in good health. The material sequenced was T cells isolated from PBMCs. CDR3 in DNA: TGTGCCAGCAGCAGGGACAGGGGAGTTATCTACGAGCAGTACTTC. This codes for CASSRDRGVIYEQYF.